This TCR beta chain was found in a study of cytomegalovirus exposure and HLA in healthy donors. The germline V gene has CDR1 SEHNR and CDR2 FQNEAQ (reference sequence). This CDR3 spans 15 amino acids. 13 Jbeta primers and 60 Vbeta primers were used for the PCR. Libraries were prepared by immunoSEQ multiplex PCR; TCRdb keeps only in-frame clonotypes and omits some of them. There are approximately 170,000 clones in the sample; under 80% occur only once, and approximately 3.4% lies in the top ten. As for this clone: The junction does not match germline at one end; this may be a read error.

This clonotype was sampled from a female donor in good health and CMV-seronegative. V gene TRBV7-9 combines with J gene TRBJ2-3; D may be TRBD2 (5 bases). The sequencing input was PBMCs. CDR3 residues: CSSSLGATSTDTQYF. The CDR3 nucleotides read TGTTCCAGCAGCTTGGGAGCTACTAGCACAGATACGCAGTATTTT.